This is a list of T cell receptor beta chains from one sample in a study of blood T cells in healthy people across ages. TCRdb itself ran the 5' RACE reads through MiXCR, one entry per CDR3 protein. The sample carries roughly 1.5 million distinct CDR3 sequences, less than 45% recorded once. What was sequenced was blood. The source of these receptors is a woman under 30 in good health. Each CDR3 is given with its conserved first and last residue. A D gene is named only where the DNA matches it firmly. Clone size is not always given. Where it is, it says once, few, many or a class for expanded clones.

J,size,V,D,CDR3,DNA
TRBJ1-2,NA,TRBV20-1,NA,CSALPGTGYGYTF,TGCAGTGCTCTTCCGGGAACTGGCTATGGCTACACCTTC
TRBJ2-3,NA,TRBV25-1,NA,CANSESQGLFTDTQYF,TGTGCCAACAGTGAAAGTCAAGGACTCTTCACAGATACGCAGTATTTT
TRBJ1-5,many,TRBV12-3/TRBV12-4,NA,CASSLTMGQPQHF,TGTGCCAGCAGCCTTACAATGGGTCAGCCCCAGCATTTT
TRBJ1-4,NA,TRBV12-3/TRBV12-4,TRBD1,CASRTGVNEKLFF,TGTGCCAGCAGGACAGGGGTTAATGAAAAACTGTTTTTT
TRBJ2-7,NA,TRBV10-3,TRBD2,CAIRSGRVRRDEQYF,TGTGCCATCCGTAGCGGGAGAGTGCGAAGGGACGAGCAGTACTTC
TRBJ1-2,NA,TRBV4-2,NA,CASSQDYPGRAVYGYTF,TGTGCCAGCAGCCAAGATTATCCAGGGCGGGCAGTCTATGGCTACACCTTC
TRBJ1-5,NA,TRBV12-3/TRBV12-4,TRBD1,CATRPGQGYQPQHF,TGTGCCACCCGTCCCGGACAGGGGTACCAGCCCCAGCATTTT
TRBJ2-7,few,TRBV7-9,NA,CASSPPVAGRGGEQYF,TGTGCCAGCAGCCCCCCGGTGGCAGGGAGAGGAGGCGAGCAGTACTTC
TRBJ2-1,NA,TRBV20-1,TRBD2,CSAHLLAGEDNEQFF,TGCAGTGCACACTTACTAGCGGGGGAGGACAATGAGCAGTTCTTC
TRBJ1-1,NA,TRBV4-2,TRBD1,CASSQRQGTEAFF,TGTGCCAGCAGCCAACGACAGGGGACTGAAGCTTTCTTT
TRBJ2-7,few,TRBV2,NA,CASSGQSPKDYEQYF,TGTGCCAGCAGCGGCCAATCTCCTAAGGACTACGAGCAGTACTTC
TRBJ2-1,NA,TRBV10-3,TRBD2,CAISGETSGRANEQFF,TGTGCCATCAGTGGTGAGACTAGCGGGAGGGCAAATGAGCAGTTCTTC
TRBJ2-6,NA,TRBV20-1,NA,CSAKGQPGANVLTF,TGCAGTGCCAAGGGACAACCAGGGGCCAACGTCCTGACTTTC
TRBJ1-1,NA,TRBV11-2,NA,CASSLRSGLNTEAFF,TGTGCCAGCAGCTTAAGGTCAGGGCTGAACACTGAAGCTTTCTTT
TRBJ2-7,NA,TRBV6-2/TRBV6-3,TRBD2,CASTTGGPYEQYF,TGTGCCAGCACAACGGGAGGGCCGTATGAGCAGTACTTC
TRBJ2-7,once,TRBV7-9,NA,CASSSNRDRTYNEQYF,TGTGCCAGCAGCAGTAATAGGGACCGAACCTACAATGAGCAGTACTTC
TRBJ2-7,NA,TRBV24-1,NA,CATSDLQGSEQYF,TGTGCCACCAGTGATTTGCAAGGGTCAGAGCAGTACTTC
TRBJ1-2,NA,TRBV5-5,NA,CASSRLGPHTF,TGTGCCAGCAGCCGGTTGGGCCCACACACCTTC
TRBJ1-2,NA,TRBV6-6,NA,CASSYSTAGRYGYTF,TGTGCCAGCAGTTACTCGACGGCAGGGCGGTATGGCTACACCTTC
TRBJ2-7,few,TRBV7-2,TRBD2,CASSLGTSGFFSYEQYF,TGTGCCAGCAGCCTCGGGACTAGCGGGTTCTTCTCCTACGAGCAGTACTTC
TRBJ1-1,NA,TRBV12-3/TRBV12-4,NA,CASSFRQVVMNTEAFF,TGTGCCAGCAGTTTCCGACAGGTAGTCATGAACACTGAAGCTTTCTTT
TRBJ1-4,NA,TRBV5-1,TRBD1,CATPGQENEKLFF,TGCGCCACCCCGGGACAGGAGAATGAAAAACTGTTTTTT
TRBJ2-1,NA,TRBV20-1,TRBD2,CSAPTSGRADEQFF,TGCAGTGCGCCGACTAGCGGGAGGGCCGATGAGCAGTTCTTC
TRBJ2-1,NA,TRBV20-1,NA,CSSIARQETQFF,TGCAGTTCGATAGCGAGGCAAGAGACCCAGTTCTTC
TRBJ2-3,few,TRBV24-1,NA,CATSDAGTKADTQYF,TGTGCCACCAGTGATGCTGGGACCAAGGCAGATACGCAGTATTTT
TRBJ1-5,few,TRBV2,NA,CASGTDDQPQHF,TGTGCCAGTGGGACTGATGATCAGCCCCAGCATTTT
TRBJ2-7,few,TRBV28,NA,CASSSHGAEQYF,TGTGCCAGCAGTTCTCATGGGGCCGAGCAGTACTTC
TRBJ2-2,once,TRBV7-9,TRBD2,CASSPISSGGTGELFF,TGTGCCAGCAGCCCGATATCTAGCGGCGGCACCGGGGAGCTGTTTTTT
TRBJ1-4,NA,TRBV11-2,NA,CASSEGFSLEKLFF,TGTGCCAGCAGCGAGGGTTTTTCTCTTGAAAAACTGTTTTTT
TRBJ2-3,NA,TRBV25-1,NA,CASSESSRADTQCF,TGTGCCAGCAGTGAAAGTAGCAGGGCGGATACGCAGTGTTTT
TRBJ2-7,few,TRBV10-3,TRBD1,CAISEYRDRGHEQYF,TGTGCCATCAGTGAATATCGGGACAGGGGCCACGAGCAGTACTTC
TRBJ2-1,few,TRBV7-2,NA,CASSPITDLPYNEQFF,TGTGCCAGCAGCCCCATCACGGACCTCCCCTACAATGAGCAGTTCTTC
TRBJ1-1,NA,TRBV12-3/TRBV12-4,NA,CASSLANINTEAFF,TGTGCCAGCAGTTTAGCCAACATAAACACTGAAGCTTTCTTT
TRBJ1-2,NA,TRBV7-9,NA,CAEGSNYGYTF,TGTGCGGAGGGGTCGAACTATGGCTACACCTTC
TRBJ2-3,few,TRBV7-2,NA,CASSPRLGVYRTDTQYF,TGTGCCAGCAGCCCGCGGCTCGGGGTGTATCGCACAGATACGCAGTATTTT
TRBJ1-2,few,TRBV29-1,NA,CSVEEILGTWTNYGYTF,TGCAGCGTTGAAGAAATATTGGGTACATGGACTAACTATGGCTACACCTTC
TRBJ1-2,few,TRBV20-1,NA,CSASNNYGYTF,TGCAGTGCTAGTAATAACTATGGCTACACCTTC
TRBJ1-1,NA,TRBV7-9,NA,CAGSKGGPMNTEAFF,TGTGCCGGTTCTAAGGGGGGGCCCATGAACACTGAAGCTTTCTTT
TRBJ2-1,NA,TRBV5-1,TRBD1,CASSKTGFGMYSNEQFF,TGCGCCAGCAGCAAGACAGGGTTCGGTATGTACAGCAATGAGCAGTTCTTT
TRBJ2-2,few,TRBV6-2/TRBV6-3,NA,CASRNPRGELFF,TGTGCCAGCAGGAACCCGCGAGGGGAGCTGTTTTTT
TRBJ1-1,NA,TRBV27,TRBD1,CASSSLQGPYTEAFF,TGTGCCAGCAGTTCACTACAGGGGCCGTACACTGAAGCTTTCTTT